Given below is one T cell receptor (beta chain) in context. No antigen is known for it. No base quality information exists; no much larger clone differs at one position. V loses 1 base of germline sequence and J loses 7 bases, and the interval between the two ends is 8 bases. The CDR3, from cysteine to phenylalanine, totals 13 residues. Just CDR3 DNA is preserved here, 39 bases in frame from base 1. As encoded in the germline V gene (reference sequence), CDR1 is LGHDT while CDR2 is YNNKEL. TCRbeta CDR3 regions were amplified from genomic DNA by means of the immunoSEQ Assay, a bias-controlled multiplex PCR. The paper's data handling went like this. Nucleated cell counts per sample were estimated from amplification of reference gene primers within the assay. To quantify the absolute abundance of each unique TCRbeta CDR3 rearrangement, sequence reads were collapsed and filtered. For each sample, productive Simpson clonality was calculated as the square root of Simpson's diversity index over productive rearrangements. Entries here come from immuneACCESS through TCRdb and include only in-frame sequences with V and J called. Some clones fail to appear in such tables; in the studies checked, an unresolved V gene covers under half of the shortfall, and the cause of the remainder is unknown. V and J calls and clone size follow that table, whereas D and trimming were derived from the DNA. This sample lists about 270,000 clones; around 81% were detected once. The leading ten clones occupy roughly 2.9% of the sample.

These data come from a study of blood T cell repertoires in COVID-19 (dated by TCRdb to the early 2020s). Notes on the research overall: Samples from collaborators originated in the United States, Italy and Spain and spanned both the acute and convalescent phases of COVID-19. The prospective study material was composed of cDNA or gDNA derived from T cells, B-cell-depleted T cells, or PBMCs. Deeply sampled blood TCRbeta repertoires from subjects exposed to, actively infected with, or recovered from COVID-19 were included in the dataset. The repertoires were released in a freely available public database meant as a resource for research on the immune response to SARS-CoV-2. Samples were obtained from the ongoing ImmuneRACE study (first 160 participants) and from about 1,300 subjects provided by 6 global collaborators. Nearly every sample came with metadata listing a de-identified subject ID, COVID-19 status, age in years and sex. HLA class I and class II types, where available, came from metadata supplied by the sample provider rather than from assay-based typing. Summary of the overall study and its limitations: Clinical and demographic metadata were provided uncurated, with the amount varying by source and participant.

Collaborating institutions collected whole blood in K2EDTA tubes following their own protocols. For TCRbeta analysis, collaborators shipped samples in one of three forms: frozen whole blood, isolated PBMCs, or DNA extracted from either of those sample types. This sequence uses TRBV3-1 (or the pseudogene TRBV3-2) and TRBJ1-5; no D gene call is confident. Sequencing was done on a sample of peripheral blood. The receptor was derived from a woman aged 55-69 years with active or convalescent COVID-19. In nucleotides, the sequence is TGTGCCAGCAGCCAAGCCCCGTTGCAGCCCCAGCATTTT. Its protein reads: CASSQAPLQPQHF.